The following is a T cell receptor beta chain sequence with its context. This sample was included in a study of blood T cell repertoires in COVID-19. Study details: Whether acute or convalescent, the COVID-19 samples came from the United States, Italy and Spain. Nucleic acid was either cDNA or gDNA, and it came from T cells, B-cell-depleted T cells, or PBMCs.

Trimming took 6 bases from V and 7 from J, leaving 18 bases between them. This CDR3 comprises 14 residues. Germline V gene sequence: CDR1 MNHNY, CDR2 SVGAGI (reference sequence). Profiled with immunoSEQ multiplex PCR; TCRdb holds only in-frame clones, not every one. The table lists roughly 250,000 clones, over 75% of them singletons. This sequence was found in a woman younger than 45 with acute or convalescent COVID-19. The rearrangement uses TRBV6-6 and TRBJ1-1; possibly TRBD1 for D (5 bases). The source material was peripheral blood. The CDR3, as DNA: TGTGCCAGCAGCAACGGGGGAGGGTGGGGTGAAGCTTTCTTT. Translating gives CASSNGGGWGEAFF.